This passage covers 27 T cell receptor beta chains from one sample sequenced in a study of monozygotic twins with inflammatory bowel disease. TCRdb derives one entry per CDR3 protein from the 5' RACE reads, leaving out DNA. This sample's clone table lists 300,000 to 400,000 distinct CDR3 sequences. The sequencing sample was made of blood. The receptors were sampled from a human donor with ulcerative colitis or Crohn's disease, or a healthy co-twin of an affected twin (not recorded which).

The chain couples TRBV4-3 to TRBJ2-3; the TCRdb D gene call, TRBD1, has no DNA to confirm it. CDR3 length: 15 residues. Germline CDR1 is LGHNA and CDR2 is YSLEER. The CDR3 is CASRPRAGSTDTQYF.

This chain uses TRBV12-3 or TRBV12-4 with TRBJ1-1; TCRdb picks TRBD1, but there is no DNA to check that call. This CDR3 region has 18 residues. The CDR3 reads CASSFPPKFPGGRSEAFF.

Here the CDR3 reads CASSLDRPELFF. This chain joins TRBV7-2 and TRBJ2-2; with no DNA, the TCRdb D assignment of TRBD1 cannot be verified. There are 12 residues in the CDR3. Germline V CDR1 and CDR2: SGHTA, FQGNSA.

The chain has TRBV7-2 and TRBJ1-1. CDR1 is SGHTA and CDR2 is FQGNSA in the germline V gene. The CDR3 is 17 amino acids. CDR3 in amino acids: CASSSQGSSYRNTEAFF.

The V gene is TRBV28, the J gene TRBJ1-2; the D call of TRBD1 rests on TCRdb alone, since no DNA is present to check it. CDR1 and CDR2 (germline): MDHEN, SYDVKM. This CDR3 spans 14 amino acids. This CDR3 reads CASSSGQVNYGYTF.

This sequence joins TRBV3-1 and TRBJ2-5; the D call of TRBD2 rests on TCRdb alone, since no DNA is present to check it. This CDR3 is 14 amino acids long. Germline CDR1 reads LGHDT; CDR2 reads YNNKEL (reference sequence). The CDR3 region is CASSLSGKRIPEYF.

The genes are TRBV2 and TRBJ2-7; TCRdb proposes TRBD1, but this gene call is untestable without DNA. Germline lookup yields CDR1 SNHLY and CDR2 FYNNEI. The CDR3 sequence is 13 residues long. CDR3 residues: CAVAGRVGGEQYF.

The CDR3: CASSLGTSNEKLFF. The chain is built from TRBV5-1 and TRBJ1-4. The germline CDR1 and CDR2 sequences are SGHRS and YFSETQ. This CDR3 spans 14 amino acids. Complete variable domain (other parts from reference TRBV5-1 and TRBJ1-4): KAGVTQTPRYLIKTRGQQVTLSCSPISGHRSVSWYQQTPGQGLQFLFEYFSETQRNKGNFPGRFSGRQFSNSRSEMNVSTLELGDSALYLCASSLGTSNEKLFFGSGTQLSVL.

The rearrangement uses TRBV20-1 and TRBJ2-5. The CDR3 covers 12 residues. Looked up from germline, CDR1 is DFQATT and CDR2 is SNEGSKA (reference sequence). The CDR3 spells CSARVLKETQYF.

The chain carries TRBV20-1 and TRBJ2-7; TCRdb proposes TRBD2, but this gene call is untestable without DNA. This CDR3 contains 11 residues. Germline assignment: CDR1 DFQATT and CDR2 SNEGSKA (reference sequence). The CDR3 region is CSASFGPEQYF.

The V and J genes are TRBV10-2 and TRBJ2-1; without DNA, the TCRdb call of TRBD2 cannot be checked. There are 18 residues in the CDR3. CDR1 WSHSY and CDR2 SAAADI come from the germline V gene. CDR3 in amino acids: CASSALPRGTSVYNEQFF.

This sequence joins TRBV7-2 and TRBJ1-1; the D call from TCRdb, TRBD1, cannot be confirmed without DNA. CDR1 is SGHTA, CDR2 FQGNSA, per germline. This CDR3 region has 14 residues. CDR3 loop: CASSLDRGVGVAFF.

The chain links TRBV20-1 to TRBJ2-1; the TRBD2 assignment by TCRdb is unverifiable without DNA. Germline V lookup: CDR1 DFQATT, CDR2 SNEGSKA (reference sequence). The CDR3 extends over 14 amino acids. This chain's CDR3 is CSARTSGGYYEQFF.

The chain is built from TRBV24-1 and TRBJ2-3; TCRdb reports TRBD1, a call that lacks DNA to check it against. Germline CDR1 and CDR2: KGHDR and SFDVKD. The CDR3 consists of 13 residues. Here the CDR3 reads CATSDSGYGTQYF.

The V gene is TRBV10-3, the J gene TRBJ2-1. Germline CDR1 and CDR2: ENHRY and SYGVKD. This CDR3 contains 13 residues. The CDR3 spells CAISESSGNEQFF.

The rearrangement links TRBV20-1 to TRBJ2-3; with no DNA, the TCRdb D assignment of TRBD1 cannot be verified. CDR3 length equals 14 residues. Per germline, CDR1 DFQATT and CDR2 SNEGSKA (reference sequence). Here the CDR3 reads CSARGGYGRDTQYF.

The chain joins TRBV6-6 to TRBJ2-7. The V gene's germline CDR1 is MNHNY and CDR2 SVGAGI (reference sequence). The CDR3 extends over 14 amino acids. CDR3 in amino acids: CASSYWERRAEQYF.

The chain carries TRBV24-1 and TRBJ1-2; absent DNA, TCRdb's TRBD1 call cannot be checked. The CDR3 has 12 amino acids. Germline V gives CDR1 KGHDR, CDR2 SFDVKD. This CDR3 reads CATSDSLSSYTF.

V usage is TRBV7-2 and J usage is TRBJ2-2; with no DNA, the TCRdb D assignment of TRBD1 cannot be verified. Germline CDR1 reads SGHTA; CDR2 reads FQGNSA. The CDR3 length is 14 residues. The CDR3 is CASSTGGGRGELFF.

The rearrangement links TRBV5-8 to TRBJ1-1. There are 13 residues in the CDR3. CDR1 is SGHTS and CDR2 is YDEGEE in the germline V gene. The CDR3 sequence: CASSTSVNTEAFF.

The J gene is TRBJ2-7, the V gene TRBV9; with no DNA, the TCRdb D assignment of TRBD1 cannot be verified. Per the germline V gene, CDR1 is SGDLS and CDR2 is YYNGEE. The CDR3 has 20 amino acids. This chain's CDR3 is CASSPDPGTPVAGALREQYF.

V is TRBV29-1 and J is TRBJ1-2. Germline V gives CDR1 SQVTM, CDR2 ANQGSEA. The CDR3 extends over 13 amino acids. This CDR3 reads CSVGGEGRYGYTF.

The chain has TRBV11-2 and TRBJ1-1; the TCRdb D gene call, TRBD1, has no DNA to confirm it. This CDR3 is 18 amino acids long. Germline V gene lookup returns CDR1 SGHAT and CDR2 FQNNGV. CDR3 sequence: CASSLNRQGAFSDTEAFF.

The chain employs TRBV20-1 and TRBJ2-1; TCRdb calls TRBD2, which cannot be checked without DNA. The germline V gene encodes CDR1 DFQATT and CDR2 SNEGSKA (reference sequence). This CDR3 is 17 amino acids long. The CDR3 spells CSARGTSGGSWNNEQFF.

The chain employs TRBV18 and TRBJ2-3; lacking DNA, the TRBD1 call made by TCRdb goes unchecked. This CDR3 comprises 14 residues. Germline V lookup: CDR1 KGHSH, CDR2 LQKENI. CDR3 region: CASSPFTGPDTQYF.

This chain uses TRBV27 with TRBJ2-1; checking the TCRdb D call of TRBD1 is not possible without DNA. This CDR3 is 14 amino acids long. Germline lookup yields CDR1 MNHEY and CDR2 SMNVEV (reference sequence). CDR3 amino acids: CASSLLTGSNEQFF.

The genes are TRBV3-1 and TRBJ1-2; TCRdb's D gene call, TRBD1, goes unchecked for lack of DNA. The CDR3 is 14 residues long. CDR1 and CDR2 from the germline V gene are LGHDT and YNNKEL (reference sequence). The CDR3 is CASSQGTVVYGYTF.